A selection of T cell receptor beta chains follows, all from one sample in a study of blood T cell repertoires in COVID-19. TCRdb's copy holds only in-frame clones and misses some; the assay was immunoSEQ multiplex PCR. The table has roughly 68,000 clones, about 81% seen once. Sequencing input: peripheral blood. These receptors came from a human donor in a cohort sampled during active COVID-19. The conserved cysteine and the conserved F or W are not part of the CDR3 here. The order of the fields is D gene, J gene, V gene, CDR3 protein. The D gene is left open where the match is weak.

d_call: TRBD1; j_call: TRBJ1-2; v_call: TRBV5-6; cdr3_aa: ASSPGQGNYGYT
d_call: -; j_call: TRBJ2-5; v_call: TRBV28; cdr3_aa: ASSLGRAPRIGETQY
d_call: -; j_call: TRBJ1-5; v_call: TRBV27; cdr3_aa: ASSLGHPNQPQH
d_call: -; j_call: TRBJ1-4; v_call: TRBV7-9; cdr3_aa: ASSPQQGSSEKLF
d_call: -; j_call: TRBJ2-2; v_call: TRBV27; cdr3_aa: ASRVRERAGELF
d_call: -; j_call: TRBJ1-1; v_call: TRBV5-1; cdr3_aa: ASSLGGGKTNTEAF
d_call: -; j_call: TRBJ2-7; v_call: TRBV28; cdr3_aa: ASTKSGTSHEQY
d_call: TRBD2; j_call: TRBJ2-3; v_call: TRBV7-8; cdr3_aa: ASSRAGGPTDTQY
d_call: -; j_call: TRBJ2-5; v_call: TRBV6-2/TRBV6-3; cdr3_aa: ASSRSDLGGETQY
d_call: -; j_call: TRBJ2-7; v_call: TRBV2; cdr3_aa: ASSEWRLYEQY
d_call: -; j_call: TRBJ2-6; v_call: TRBV19; cdr3_aa: ASSRGGSRSSGANVLT
d_call: -; j_call: TRBJ2-1; v_call: TRBV28; cdr3_aa: ASSLDLRAARF
d_call: TRBD1; j_call: TRBJ2-5; v_call: TRBV7-9; cdr3_aa: ASSRGGGETQY
d_call: -; j_call: TRBJ1-2; v_call: TRBV28; cdr3_aa: ASIPRQQHYGYT
d_call: -; j_call: TRBJ2-1; v_call: TRBV28; cdr3_aa: ASSQTPSSYNEQF